Here is one TCR beta chain with its context. Per the study methods: Reference gene primer amplification gave estimated nucleated cell counts. Profiled with immunoSEQ multiplex PCR; TCRdb holds only in-frame clones, not every one. Clone size and V and J calls were adopted from that table, with D and trimming inferred from the DNA. The sample yields hundreds of thousands of clones, approximately 85% seen once. This sample was taken from a study of blood T cell repertoires in COVID-19. Background on the study: Researchers got acute and convalescent COVID-19 samples from the United States, Italy and Spain. From T cells, B-cell-depleted T cells, or PBMCs came the material, which was cDNA or gDNA.

The germline V gene encodes CDR1 ENHRY and CDR2 SYGVKD. The CDR3 covers 14 residues. V lost 6 bases and J 5 bases, leaving 16 bases between the germline ends. Source material: peripheral blood. This rearrangement joins TRBV10-3 to TRBJ1-2; tentatively, D is TRBD1 (6 bases). The receptor comes from a woman between 55 and 75 years old with active or convalescent COVID-19. CDR3 sequence (DNA): TGTGCCATCAGGACCCAGGGGACCCCTTATGGCTACACCTTC. Translated: CAIRTQGTPYGYTF.